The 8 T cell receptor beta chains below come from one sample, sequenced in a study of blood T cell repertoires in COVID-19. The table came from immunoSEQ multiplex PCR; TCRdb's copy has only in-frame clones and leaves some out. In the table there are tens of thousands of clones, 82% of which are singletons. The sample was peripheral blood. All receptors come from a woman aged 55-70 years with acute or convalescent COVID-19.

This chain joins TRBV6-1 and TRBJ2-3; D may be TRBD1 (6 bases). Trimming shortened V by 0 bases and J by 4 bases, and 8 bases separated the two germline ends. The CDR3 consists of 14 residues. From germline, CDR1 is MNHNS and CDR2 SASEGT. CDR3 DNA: TGTGCCAGCAGTGAAGCGGGGGCAGCAGATACGCAGTATTTT. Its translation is CASSEAGAADTQYF.

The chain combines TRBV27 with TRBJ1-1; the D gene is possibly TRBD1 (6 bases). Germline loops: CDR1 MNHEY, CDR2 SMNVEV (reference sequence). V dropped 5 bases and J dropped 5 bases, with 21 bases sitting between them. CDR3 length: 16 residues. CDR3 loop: CASSPRADRLGTEAFF. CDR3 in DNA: TGTGCCAGCAGTCCCCGGGCCGACAGGCTGGGGACTGAAGCTTTCTTT.

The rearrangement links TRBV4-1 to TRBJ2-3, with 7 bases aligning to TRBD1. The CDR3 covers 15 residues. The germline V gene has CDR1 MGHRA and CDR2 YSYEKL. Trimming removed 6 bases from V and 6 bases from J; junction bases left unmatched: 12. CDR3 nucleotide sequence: TGCGCCAGCAGTCCCGGACAGGAGGACGGGGATACGCAGTATTTT. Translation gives CASSPGQEDGDTQYF.

The chain's CDR3 is CASSSRGGQHYGYTF. Written as DNA, the CDR3 is TGTGCCAGCAGTTCCCGGGGGGGACAACACTATGGCTACACCTTC. The chain is built from TRBV27 and TRBJ1-2; possibly TRBD1 for D (6 bases). With 4 bases removed from V and 3 bases from J, the gap between germline ends came to 15 bases. Germline V lookup: CDR1 MNHEY, CDR2 SMNVEV (reference sequence). The CDR3 has 15 residues.

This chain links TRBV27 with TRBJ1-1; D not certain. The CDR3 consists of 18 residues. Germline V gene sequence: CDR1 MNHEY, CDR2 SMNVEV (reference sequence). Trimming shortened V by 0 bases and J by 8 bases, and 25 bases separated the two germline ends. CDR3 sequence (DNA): TGTGCCAGCAGTTTATCGTTCATTGGTAATCCGGGATCCGAGGAAGCTTTCTTT. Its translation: CASSLSFIGNPGSEEAFF.

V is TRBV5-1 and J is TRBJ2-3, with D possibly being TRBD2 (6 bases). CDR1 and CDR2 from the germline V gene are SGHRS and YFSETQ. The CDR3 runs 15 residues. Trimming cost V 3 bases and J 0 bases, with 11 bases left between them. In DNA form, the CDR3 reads TGCGCCAGCAGCTCATCCGGGACTAGCACAGATACGCAGTATTTT. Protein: CASSSSGTSTDTQYF.

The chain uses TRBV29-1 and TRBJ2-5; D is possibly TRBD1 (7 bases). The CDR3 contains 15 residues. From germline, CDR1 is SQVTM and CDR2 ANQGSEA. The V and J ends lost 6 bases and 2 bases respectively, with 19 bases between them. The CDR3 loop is CSVKEGAGTQETQYF. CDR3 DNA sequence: TGCAGCGTCAAAGAGGGGGCAGGGACTCAAGAGACCCAGTACTTC. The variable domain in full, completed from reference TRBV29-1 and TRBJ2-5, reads SAVISQKPSRDICQRGTSLTIQCQVDSQVTMMFWYRQQPGQSLTLIATANQGSEATYESGFVIDKFPISRPNLTFSTLTVSNMSPEDSSIYLCSVKEGAGTQETQYFGPGTRLLVL.

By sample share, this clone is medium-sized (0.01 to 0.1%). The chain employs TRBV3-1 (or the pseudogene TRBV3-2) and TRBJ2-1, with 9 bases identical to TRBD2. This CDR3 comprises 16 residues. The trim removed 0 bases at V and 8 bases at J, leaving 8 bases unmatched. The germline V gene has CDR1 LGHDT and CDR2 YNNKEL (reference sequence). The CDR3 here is CASSQEFAGGGHEQFF. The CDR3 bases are TGTGCCAGCAGCCAAGAATTCGCGGGAGGGGGCCATGAGCAGTTCTTC.